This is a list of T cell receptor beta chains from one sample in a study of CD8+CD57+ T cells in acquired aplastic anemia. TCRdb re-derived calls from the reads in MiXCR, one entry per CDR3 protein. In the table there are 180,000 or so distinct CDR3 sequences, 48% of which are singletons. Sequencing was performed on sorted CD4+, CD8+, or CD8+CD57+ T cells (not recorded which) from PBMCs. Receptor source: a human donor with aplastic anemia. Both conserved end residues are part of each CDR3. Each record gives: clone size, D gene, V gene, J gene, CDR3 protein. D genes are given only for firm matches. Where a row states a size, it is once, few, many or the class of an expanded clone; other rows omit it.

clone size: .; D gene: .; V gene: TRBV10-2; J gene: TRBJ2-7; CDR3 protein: CASSEGLNAYEQYF
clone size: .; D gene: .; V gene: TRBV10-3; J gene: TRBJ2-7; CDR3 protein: CAISESRPMEQYF
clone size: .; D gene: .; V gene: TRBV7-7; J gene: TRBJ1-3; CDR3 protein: CASSLLPGSGNTIYF
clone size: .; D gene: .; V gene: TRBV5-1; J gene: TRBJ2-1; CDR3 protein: CASSSGRYNEQFF
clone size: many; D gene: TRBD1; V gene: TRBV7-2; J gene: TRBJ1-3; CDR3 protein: CASRHDRVSGNTIYF
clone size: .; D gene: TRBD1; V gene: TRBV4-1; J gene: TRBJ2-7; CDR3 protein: CASSQDLGGTGISF
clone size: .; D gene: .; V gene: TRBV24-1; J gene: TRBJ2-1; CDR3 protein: CATSDLGAGHSYNEQFF
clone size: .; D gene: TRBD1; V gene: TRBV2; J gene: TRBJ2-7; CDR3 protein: CASSERQGEVEQYF
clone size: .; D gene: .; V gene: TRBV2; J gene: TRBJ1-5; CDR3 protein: CASSFGQGLEAAQHF
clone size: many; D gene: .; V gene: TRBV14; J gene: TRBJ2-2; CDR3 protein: CASSQSGVGELFF
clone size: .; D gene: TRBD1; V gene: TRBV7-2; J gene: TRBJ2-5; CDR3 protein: CASSSRQGGKTQYF
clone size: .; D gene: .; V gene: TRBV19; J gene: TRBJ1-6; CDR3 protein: CASSMGGRYSPLHF
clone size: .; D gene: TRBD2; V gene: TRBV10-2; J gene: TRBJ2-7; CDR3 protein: CASSESAGLAGYEQYF
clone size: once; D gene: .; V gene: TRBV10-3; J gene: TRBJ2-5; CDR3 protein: CAIRENQETQYF
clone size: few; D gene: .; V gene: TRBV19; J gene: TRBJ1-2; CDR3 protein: CASSMSGRKFYGYTF
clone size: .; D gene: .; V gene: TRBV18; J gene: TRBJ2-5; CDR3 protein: CASSPPSVQETQYF
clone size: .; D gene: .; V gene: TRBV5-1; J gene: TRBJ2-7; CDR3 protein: CASSLGDRTYEQYF
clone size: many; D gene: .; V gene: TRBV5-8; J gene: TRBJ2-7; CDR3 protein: CASSLGRLDTYEQYF
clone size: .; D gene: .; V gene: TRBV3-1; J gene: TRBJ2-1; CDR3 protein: CASSQALAQRFIGEQFF
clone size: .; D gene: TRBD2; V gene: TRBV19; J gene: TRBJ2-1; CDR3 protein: CASSIGLAGGNEQFF
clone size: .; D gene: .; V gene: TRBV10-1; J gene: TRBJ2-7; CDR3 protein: CASSAAYSYEQYF
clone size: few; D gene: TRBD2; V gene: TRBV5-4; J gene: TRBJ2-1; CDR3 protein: CASSLGLAGSYNEQFF
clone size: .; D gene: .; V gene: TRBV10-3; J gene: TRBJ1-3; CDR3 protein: CAISDMGGGNTIYF
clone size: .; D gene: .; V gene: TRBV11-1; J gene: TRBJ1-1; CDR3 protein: CASSKNRDIGGTEAFF
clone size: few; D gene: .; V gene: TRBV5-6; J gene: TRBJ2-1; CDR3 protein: CASSGGGAGADFF
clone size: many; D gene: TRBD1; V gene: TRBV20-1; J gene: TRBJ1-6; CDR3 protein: CSVPTGANNSPLHF
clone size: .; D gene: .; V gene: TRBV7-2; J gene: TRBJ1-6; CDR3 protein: CASSRVGGLTSPLHF
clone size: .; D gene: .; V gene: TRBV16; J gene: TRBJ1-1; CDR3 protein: CASSQSGGGNTEAFF
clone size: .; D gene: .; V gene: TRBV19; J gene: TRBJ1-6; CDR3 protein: CASTSREKGYNSPLHF
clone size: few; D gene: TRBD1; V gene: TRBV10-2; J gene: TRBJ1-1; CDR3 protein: CASRGQGGKGTEAFF
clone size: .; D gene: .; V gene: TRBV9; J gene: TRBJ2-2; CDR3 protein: CASSTLGGDTGELFF
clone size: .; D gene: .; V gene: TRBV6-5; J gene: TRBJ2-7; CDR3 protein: CASSLRFYSYEQYF